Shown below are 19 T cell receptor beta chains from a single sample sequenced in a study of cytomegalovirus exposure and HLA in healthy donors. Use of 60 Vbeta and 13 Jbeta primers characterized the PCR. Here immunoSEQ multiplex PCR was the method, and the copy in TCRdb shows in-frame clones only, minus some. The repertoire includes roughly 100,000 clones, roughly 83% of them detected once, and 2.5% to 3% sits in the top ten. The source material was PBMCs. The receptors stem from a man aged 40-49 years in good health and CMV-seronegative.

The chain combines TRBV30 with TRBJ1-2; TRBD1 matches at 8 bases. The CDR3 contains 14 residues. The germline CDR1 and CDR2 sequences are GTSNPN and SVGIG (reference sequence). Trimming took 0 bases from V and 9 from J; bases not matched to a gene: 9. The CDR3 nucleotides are TGTGCCTGGAGTGTACTTGGAAGACAGGGGCGCTACACCTTC. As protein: CAWSVLGRQGRYTF. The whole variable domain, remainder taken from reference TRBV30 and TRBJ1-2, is SQTIHQWPATLVQPVGSPLSLECTVEGTSNPNLYWYRQAAGRGLQLLFYSVGIGQISSEVPQNLSASRPQDRQFILSSKKLLLSDSGFYLCAWSVLGRQGRYTFGSGTRLTVV.

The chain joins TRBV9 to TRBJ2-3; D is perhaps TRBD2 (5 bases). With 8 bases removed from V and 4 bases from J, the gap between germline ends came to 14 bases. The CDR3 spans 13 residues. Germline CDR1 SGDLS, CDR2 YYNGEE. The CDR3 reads CASGEQPSDTQYF. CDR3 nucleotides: TGTGCCAGTGGGGAGCAGCCCTCAGATACGCAGTATTTT.

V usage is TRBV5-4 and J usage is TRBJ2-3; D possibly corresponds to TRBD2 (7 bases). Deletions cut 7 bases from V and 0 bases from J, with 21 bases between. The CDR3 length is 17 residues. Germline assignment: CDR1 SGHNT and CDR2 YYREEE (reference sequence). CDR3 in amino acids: CASQLGLGGGSTDTQYF. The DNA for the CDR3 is TGTGCCAGCCAATTGGGGTTAGGGGGGGGAAGCACAGATACGCAGTATTTT.

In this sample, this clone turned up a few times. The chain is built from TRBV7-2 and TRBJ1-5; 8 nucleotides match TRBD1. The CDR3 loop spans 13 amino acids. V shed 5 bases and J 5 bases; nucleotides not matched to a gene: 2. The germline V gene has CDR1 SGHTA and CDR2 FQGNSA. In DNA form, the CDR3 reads TGTGCCAGCAGCCCGGACAGGGATCAGCCCCAGCATTTT. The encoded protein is CASSPDRDQPQHF.

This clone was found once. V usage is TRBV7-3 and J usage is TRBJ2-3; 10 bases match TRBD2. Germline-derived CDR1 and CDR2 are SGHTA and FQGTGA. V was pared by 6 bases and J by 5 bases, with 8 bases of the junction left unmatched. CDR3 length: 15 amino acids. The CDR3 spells CASSSGTSDGDTQYF. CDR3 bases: TGTGCCAGCAGTTCCGGGACTAGCGATGGAGATACGCAGTATTTT.

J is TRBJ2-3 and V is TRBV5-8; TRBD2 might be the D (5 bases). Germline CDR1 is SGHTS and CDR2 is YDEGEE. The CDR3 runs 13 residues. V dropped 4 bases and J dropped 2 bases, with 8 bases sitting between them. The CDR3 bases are TGTGCCAGCAGCGCACGGGACACAGATACGCAGTATTTT. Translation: CASSARDTDTQYF.

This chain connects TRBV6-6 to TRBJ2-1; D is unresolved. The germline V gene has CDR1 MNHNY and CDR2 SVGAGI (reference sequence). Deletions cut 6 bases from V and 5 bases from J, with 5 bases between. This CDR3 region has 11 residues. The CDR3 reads CASSPNNEQFF. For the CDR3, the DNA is TGTGCCAGCAGCCCCAACAATGAGCAGTTCTTC.

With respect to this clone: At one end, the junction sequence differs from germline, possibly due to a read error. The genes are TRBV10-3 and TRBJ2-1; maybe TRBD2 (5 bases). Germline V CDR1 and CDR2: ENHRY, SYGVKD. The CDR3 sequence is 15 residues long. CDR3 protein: CAISESEVLVDSPIF. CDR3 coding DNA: TGTGCCATCAGTGAGTCGGAGGTTCTAGTGGATTCGCCGATCTTC.

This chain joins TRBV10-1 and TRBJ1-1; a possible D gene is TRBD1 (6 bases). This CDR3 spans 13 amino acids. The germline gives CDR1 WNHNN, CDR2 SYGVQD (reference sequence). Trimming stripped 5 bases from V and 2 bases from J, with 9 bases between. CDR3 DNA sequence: TGCGCCAGCAGTACAGGGCCCAACACTGAAGCTTTCTTT. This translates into CASSTGPNTEAFF.

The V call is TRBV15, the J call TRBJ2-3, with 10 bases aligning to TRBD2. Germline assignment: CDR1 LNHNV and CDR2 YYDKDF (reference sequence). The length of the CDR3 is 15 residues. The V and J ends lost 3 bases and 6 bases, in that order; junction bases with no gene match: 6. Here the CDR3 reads CATSRAAGGPDTQYF. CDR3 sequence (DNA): TGTGCCACCAGCAGGGCAGCGGGGGGGCCGGATACGCAGTATTTT.

The CDR3 nucleotides are TGTGCCAGTAGTACCTCGAACACCGGGGAGCTGTTTTTT. Protein: CASSTSNTGELFF. The gene calls are TRBV19 and TRBJ2-2, with no clear D. Per germline, CDR1 LNHDA and CDR2 SQIVND (reference sequence). The length of the CDR3 is 13 residues. The V and J ends lost 4 bases and 0 bases respectively, with 3 bases between them.

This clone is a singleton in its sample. The CDR3 sequence: CASSRRQGAFEETQYF. The CDR3 DNA is TGCGCCAGCAGCCGTAGACAGGGGGCTTTTGAAGAGACCCAGTACTTC. This rearrangement joins TRBV4-1 to TRBJ2-5, with 10 bases matching TRBD1. Germline lookup yields CDR1 MGHRA and CDR2 YSYEKL. The CDR3 consists of 16 residues. The junction had 8 bases not matched to a gene; V was cut back by 4 bases and J by 3 bases.

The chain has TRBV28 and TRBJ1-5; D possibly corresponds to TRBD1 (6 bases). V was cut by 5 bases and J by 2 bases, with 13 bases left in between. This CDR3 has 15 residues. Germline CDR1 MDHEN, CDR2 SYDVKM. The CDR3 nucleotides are TGTGCCAGCAGTGATCAGGGGTACGGCAATCAGCCCCAGCATTTT. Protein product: CASSDQGYGNQPQHF.

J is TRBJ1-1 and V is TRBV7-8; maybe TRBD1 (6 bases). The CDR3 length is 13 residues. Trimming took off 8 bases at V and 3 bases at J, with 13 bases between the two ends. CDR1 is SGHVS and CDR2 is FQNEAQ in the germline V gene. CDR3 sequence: CASYRHRDTEAFF. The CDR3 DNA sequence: TGTGCCAGCTACCGACACAGGGACACTGAAGCTTTCTTT.

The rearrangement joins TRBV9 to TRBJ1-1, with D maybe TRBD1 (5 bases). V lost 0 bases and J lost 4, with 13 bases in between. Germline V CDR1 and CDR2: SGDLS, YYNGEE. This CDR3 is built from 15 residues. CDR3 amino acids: CASSVGVGRGTEAFF. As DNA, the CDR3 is TGTGCCAGCAGCGTAGGGGTGGGAAGGGGCACTGAAGCTTTCTTT.

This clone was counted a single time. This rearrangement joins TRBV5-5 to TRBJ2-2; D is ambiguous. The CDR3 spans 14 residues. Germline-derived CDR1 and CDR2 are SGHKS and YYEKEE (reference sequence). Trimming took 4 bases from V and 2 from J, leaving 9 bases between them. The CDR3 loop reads CASSRVSNTGELFF. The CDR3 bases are TGTGCCAGCAGCCGCGTTAGTAACACCGGGGAGCTGTTTTTT. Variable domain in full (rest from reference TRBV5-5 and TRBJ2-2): DAGVTQSPTHLIKTRGQQVTLRCSPISGHKSVSWYQQVLGQGPQFIFQYYEKEERGRGNFPDRFSARQFPNYSSELNVNALLLGDSALYLCASSRVSNTGELFFGEGSRLTVL.

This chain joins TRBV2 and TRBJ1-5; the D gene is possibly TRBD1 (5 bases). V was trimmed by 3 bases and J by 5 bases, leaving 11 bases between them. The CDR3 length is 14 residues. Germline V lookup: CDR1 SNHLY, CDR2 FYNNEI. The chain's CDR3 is CASSEQGKDQPQHF. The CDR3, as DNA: TGTGCCAGCAGTGAGCAGGGTAAGGATCAGCCCCAGCATTTT.

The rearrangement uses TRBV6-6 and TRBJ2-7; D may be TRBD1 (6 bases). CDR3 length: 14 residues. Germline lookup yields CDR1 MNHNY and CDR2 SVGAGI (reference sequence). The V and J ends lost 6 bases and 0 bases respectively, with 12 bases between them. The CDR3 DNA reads TGTGCCAGCAGACCCGGACAGATCTCCTACGAGCAGTACTTC. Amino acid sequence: CASRPGQISYEQYF.

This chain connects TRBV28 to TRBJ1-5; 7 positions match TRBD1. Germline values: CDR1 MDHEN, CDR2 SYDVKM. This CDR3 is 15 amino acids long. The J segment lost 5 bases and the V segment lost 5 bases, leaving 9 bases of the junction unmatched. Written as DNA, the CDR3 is TGTGCCAGCAGTCCTATTACAGGGGAGTATCAGCCCCAGCATTTT. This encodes CASSPITGEYQPQHF. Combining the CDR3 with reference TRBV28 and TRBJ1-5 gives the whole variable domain DVKVTQSSRYLVKRTGEKVFLECVQDMDHENMFWYRQDPGLGLRLIYFSYDVKMKEKGDIPEGYSVSREKKERFSLILESASTNQTSMYLCASSPITGEYQPQHFGDGTRLSIL.